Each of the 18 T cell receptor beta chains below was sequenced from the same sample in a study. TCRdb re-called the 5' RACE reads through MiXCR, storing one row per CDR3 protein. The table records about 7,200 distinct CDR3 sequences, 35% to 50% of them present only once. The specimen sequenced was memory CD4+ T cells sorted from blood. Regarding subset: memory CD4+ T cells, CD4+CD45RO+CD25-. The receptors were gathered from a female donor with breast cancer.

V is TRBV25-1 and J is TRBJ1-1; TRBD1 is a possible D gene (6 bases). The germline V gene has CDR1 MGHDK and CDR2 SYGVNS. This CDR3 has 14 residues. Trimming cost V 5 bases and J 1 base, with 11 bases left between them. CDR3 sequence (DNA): TGTGCCAGCAGTCCGTCCAGGGGGAACACTGAAGCTTTCTTT. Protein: CASSPSRGNTEAFF.

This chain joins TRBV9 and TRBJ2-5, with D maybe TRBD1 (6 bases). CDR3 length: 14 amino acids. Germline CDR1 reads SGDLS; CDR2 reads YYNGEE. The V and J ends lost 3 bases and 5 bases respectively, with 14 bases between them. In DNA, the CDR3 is TGTGCCAGCAGCGCAGGGGTAGGGCATGAGACCCAGTACTTC. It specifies CASSAGVGHETQYF.

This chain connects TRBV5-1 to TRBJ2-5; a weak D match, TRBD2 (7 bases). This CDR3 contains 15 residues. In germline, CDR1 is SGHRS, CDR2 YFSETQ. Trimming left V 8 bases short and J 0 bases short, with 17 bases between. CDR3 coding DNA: TGCGCCAGTTCGGCTGGGGGGGCAAACCAAGAGACCCAGTACTTC. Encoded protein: CASSAGGANQETQYF. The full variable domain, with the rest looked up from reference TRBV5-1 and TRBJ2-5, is KAGVTQTPRYLIKTRGQQVTLSCSPISGHRSVSWYQQTPGQGLQFLFEYFSETQRNKGNFPGRFSGRQFSNSRSEMNVSTLELGDSALYLCASSAGGANQETQYFGPGTRLLVL.

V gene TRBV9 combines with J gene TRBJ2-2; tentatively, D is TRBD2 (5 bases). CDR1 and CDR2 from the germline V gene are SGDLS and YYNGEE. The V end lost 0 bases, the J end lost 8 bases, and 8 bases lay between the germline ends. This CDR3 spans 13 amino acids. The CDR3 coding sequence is TGTGCCAGCAGCGTAGAGGGAGCTGGGGAGCTGTTTTTT. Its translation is CASSVEGAGELFF.

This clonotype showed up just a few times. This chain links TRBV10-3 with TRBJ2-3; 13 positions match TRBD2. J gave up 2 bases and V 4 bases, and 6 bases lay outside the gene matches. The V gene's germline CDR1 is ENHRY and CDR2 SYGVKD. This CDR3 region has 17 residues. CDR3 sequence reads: CAISGGGLAGLTDTQYF. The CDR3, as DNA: TGTGCCATCAGTGGAGGGGGACTAGCGGGACTCACAGATACGCAGTATTTT.

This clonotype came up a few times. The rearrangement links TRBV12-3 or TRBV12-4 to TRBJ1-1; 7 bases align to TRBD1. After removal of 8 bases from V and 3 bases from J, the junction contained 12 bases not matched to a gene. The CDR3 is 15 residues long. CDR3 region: CASSPGGGWDTEAFF. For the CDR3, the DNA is TGTGCCAGCTCTCCAGGGGGAGGGTGGGACACTGAAGCTTTCTTT.

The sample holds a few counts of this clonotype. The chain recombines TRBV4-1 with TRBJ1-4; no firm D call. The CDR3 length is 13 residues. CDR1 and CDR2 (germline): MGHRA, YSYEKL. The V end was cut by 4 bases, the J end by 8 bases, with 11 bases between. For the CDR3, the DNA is TGCGCCAGCAGCCTGCATAGAGACGAAAAACTGTTTTTT. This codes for CASSLHRDEKLFF.

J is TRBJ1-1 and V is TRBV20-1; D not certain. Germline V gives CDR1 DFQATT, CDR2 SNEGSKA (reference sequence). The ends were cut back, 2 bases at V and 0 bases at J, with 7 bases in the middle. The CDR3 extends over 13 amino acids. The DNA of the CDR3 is TGCAGTGCTAGAAAGGACTTGAACACTGAAGCTTTCTTT. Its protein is CSARKDLNTEAFF.

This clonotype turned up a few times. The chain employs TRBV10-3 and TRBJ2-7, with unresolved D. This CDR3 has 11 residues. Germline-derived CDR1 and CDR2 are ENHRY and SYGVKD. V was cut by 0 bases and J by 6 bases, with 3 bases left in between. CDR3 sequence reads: CAISESIEQYF. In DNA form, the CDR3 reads TGTGCCATCAGTGAGTCGATCGAGCAGTACTTC.

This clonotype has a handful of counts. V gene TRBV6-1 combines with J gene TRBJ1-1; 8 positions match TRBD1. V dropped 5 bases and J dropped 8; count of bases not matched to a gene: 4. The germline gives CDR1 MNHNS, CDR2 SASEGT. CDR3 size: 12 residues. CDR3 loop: CASSPWTGEAFF. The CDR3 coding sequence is TGTGCCAGCAGTCCCTGGACAGGGGAAGCTTTCTTT.

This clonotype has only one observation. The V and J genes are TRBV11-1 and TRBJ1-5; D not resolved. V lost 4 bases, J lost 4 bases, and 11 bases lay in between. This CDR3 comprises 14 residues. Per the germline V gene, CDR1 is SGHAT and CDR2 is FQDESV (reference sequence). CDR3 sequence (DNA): TGTGCCAGCAGCTCCCAGCGGGGAAATCAGCCCCAGCATTTT. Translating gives CASSSQRGNQPQHF.

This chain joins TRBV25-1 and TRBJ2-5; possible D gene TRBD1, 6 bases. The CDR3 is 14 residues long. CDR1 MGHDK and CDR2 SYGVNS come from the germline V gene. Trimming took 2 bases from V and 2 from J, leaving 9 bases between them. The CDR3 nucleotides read TGTGCCAGCAGTGAAGGCAGGGGTCAAGAGACCCAGTACTTC. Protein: CASSEGRGQETQYF.

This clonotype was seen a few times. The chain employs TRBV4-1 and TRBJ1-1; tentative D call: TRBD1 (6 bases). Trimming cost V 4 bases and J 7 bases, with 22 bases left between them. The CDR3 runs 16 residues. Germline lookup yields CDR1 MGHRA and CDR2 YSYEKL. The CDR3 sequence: CASSPIPRTAYHEAFF. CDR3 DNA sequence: TGCGCCAGCAGCCCCATCCCGCGGACAGCGTATCATGAAGCTTTCTTT.

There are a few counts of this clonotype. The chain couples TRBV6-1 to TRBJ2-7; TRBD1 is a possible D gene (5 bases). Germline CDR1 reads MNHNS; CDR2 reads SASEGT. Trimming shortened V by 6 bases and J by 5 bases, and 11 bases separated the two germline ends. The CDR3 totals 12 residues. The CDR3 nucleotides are TGTGCCAGCAGCCGAAGCAGGGACGAGCAGTACTTC. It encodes CASSRSRDEQYF.

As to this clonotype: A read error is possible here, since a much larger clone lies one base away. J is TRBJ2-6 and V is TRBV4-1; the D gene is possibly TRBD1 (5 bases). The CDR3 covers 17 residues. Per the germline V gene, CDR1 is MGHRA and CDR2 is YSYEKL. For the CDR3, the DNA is TGCGCCAGCAGCCAGCCCCTGGAAATCTCTGGGGCCAACATCCTGACTTTC. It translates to CASSQPLEISGANILTF.

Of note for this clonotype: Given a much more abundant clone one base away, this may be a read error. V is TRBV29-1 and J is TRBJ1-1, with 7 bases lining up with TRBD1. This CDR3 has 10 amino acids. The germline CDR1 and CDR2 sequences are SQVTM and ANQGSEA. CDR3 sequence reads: CSVTTGEACF. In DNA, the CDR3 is TGCAGCGTGACCACAGGGGAAGCTTGCTTT.

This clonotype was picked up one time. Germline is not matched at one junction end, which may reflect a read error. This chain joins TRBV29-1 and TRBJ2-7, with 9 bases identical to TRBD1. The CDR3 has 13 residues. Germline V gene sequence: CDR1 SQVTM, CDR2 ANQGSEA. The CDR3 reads CSVHTGGLLELYF. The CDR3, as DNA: TGCAGCGTCCACACAGGGGGCTTGTTGGAGCTGTACTTC.

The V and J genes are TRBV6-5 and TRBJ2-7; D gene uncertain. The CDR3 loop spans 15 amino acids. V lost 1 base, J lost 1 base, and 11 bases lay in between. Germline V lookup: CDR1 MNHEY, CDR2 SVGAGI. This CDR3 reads CASSYFPGPSYEQYF. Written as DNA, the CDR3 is TGTGCCAGCAGTTACTTTCCAGGTCCTTCCTACGAGCAGTACTTC.